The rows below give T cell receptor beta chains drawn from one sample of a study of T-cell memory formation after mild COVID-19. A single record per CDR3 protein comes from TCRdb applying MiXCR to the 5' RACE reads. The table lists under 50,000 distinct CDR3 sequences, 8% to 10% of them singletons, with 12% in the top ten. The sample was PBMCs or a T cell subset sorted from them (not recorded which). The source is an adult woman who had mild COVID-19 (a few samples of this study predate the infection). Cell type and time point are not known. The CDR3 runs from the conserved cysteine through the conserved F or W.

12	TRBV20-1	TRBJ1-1	CSARELRAQAFF
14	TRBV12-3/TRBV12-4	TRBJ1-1	CASSLRGQDTEAFF
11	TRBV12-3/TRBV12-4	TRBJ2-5	CASSYRETQYF
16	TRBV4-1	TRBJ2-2	CASSQEGGALTGELFF
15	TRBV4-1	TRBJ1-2	CASSQDPGGHYGYTF
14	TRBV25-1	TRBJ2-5	CASSGGRGSKTQYF
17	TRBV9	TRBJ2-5	CASSGPRIGLAGETQYF
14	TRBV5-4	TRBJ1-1	CASSLARANTEAFF
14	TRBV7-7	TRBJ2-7	CASSLAGLATEQYF
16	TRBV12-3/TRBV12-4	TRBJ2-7	CASSLRTAGTSYEQYF
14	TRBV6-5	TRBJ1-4	CASTRTASNEKLFF
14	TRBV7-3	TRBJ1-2	CASRRPGQGEGYTF
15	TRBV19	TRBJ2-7	CASSPDRGLSYEQYF
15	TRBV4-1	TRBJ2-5	CASSLWGQKQETQYF
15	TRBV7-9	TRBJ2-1	CASSRPVSFGNEQFF
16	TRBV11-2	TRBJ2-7	CASSSLRGDRHYEQYF